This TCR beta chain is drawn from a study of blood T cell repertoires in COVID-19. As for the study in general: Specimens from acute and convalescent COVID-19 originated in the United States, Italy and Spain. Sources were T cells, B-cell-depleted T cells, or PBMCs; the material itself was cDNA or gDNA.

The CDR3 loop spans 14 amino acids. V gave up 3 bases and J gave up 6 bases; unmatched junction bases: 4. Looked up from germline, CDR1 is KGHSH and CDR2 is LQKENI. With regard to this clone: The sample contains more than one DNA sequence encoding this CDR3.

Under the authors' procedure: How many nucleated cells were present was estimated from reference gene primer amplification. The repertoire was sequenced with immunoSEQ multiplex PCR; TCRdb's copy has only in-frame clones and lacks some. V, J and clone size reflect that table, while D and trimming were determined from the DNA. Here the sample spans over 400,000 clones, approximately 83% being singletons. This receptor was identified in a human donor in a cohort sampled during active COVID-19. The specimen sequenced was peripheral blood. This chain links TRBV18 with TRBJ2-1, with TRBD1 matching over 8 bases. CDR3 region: CASSPLTGGNEQFF. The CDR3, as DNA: TGTGCCAGCTCACCCCTTACAGGGGGCAATGAGCAGTTCTTC. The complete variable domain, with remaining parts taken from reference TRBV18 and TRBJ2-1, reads NAGVMQNPRHLVRRRGQEARLRCSPMKGHSHVYWYRQLPEEGLKFMVYLQKENIIDESGMPKERFSAEFPKEGPSILRIQQVVRGDSAAYFCASSPLTGGNEQFFGPGTRLTVL.